The 32 T cell receptor beta chains reported below all come from one sample, sequenced in a study of human T cells and chemical hapten exposure. Time point given: healthy volunteer bleed at 2 weeks. Whole blood that had not been fractionated was the source of extracted total RNA. A single record per CDR3 protein comes from TCRdb applying MiXCR to the RACE reads. Of roughly 100,000 distinct CDR3 sequences in the sample, around 9% were seen once. The specimen was whole blood. The receptor source for this set is a female donor in good health. Some clones in this sample may be carry-over from other donors' samples.

This clonotype was detected ten times or more. The V gene is TRBV4-1, the J gene TRBJ1-1; tentatively, D is TRBD1 (6 bases). Germline assignment: CDR1 MGHRA and CDR2 YSYEKL. V lost 6 bases to trimming and J lost 4 bases, with 9 bases between them. The CDR3 has 12 residues. The DNA for the CDR3 is TGCGCCAGCAGTCAGACAGGCACTGAAGCTTTCTTT. Protein product: CASSQTGTEAFF.

At least ten counts were recorded for this clonotype. The gene calls are TRBV5-1 and TRBJ2-7; 9 bases are a match to TRBD1. The CDR3 is 15 residues long. The J segment lost 4 bases and the V segment lost 0 bases, leaving 5 bases of the junction unmatched. Germline V gives CDR1 SGHRS, CDR2 YFSETQ. The CDR3 DNA reads as TGCGCCAGCAGCTTGGACGGGACAGGGAAGTACGAGCAGTACTTC. Amino acids: CASSLDGTGKYEQYF. Using reference TRBV5-1 and TRBJ2-7 for the parts outside the CDR3, the full variable domain is KAGVTQTPRYLIKTRGQQVTLSCSPISGHRSVSWYQQTPGQGLQFLFEYFSETQRNKGNFPGRFSGRQFSNSRSEMNVSTLELGDSALYLCASSLDGTGKYEQYFGPGTRLTVT.

Only a few counts were recorded for this clonotype. The chain has TRBV6-6 and TRBJ2-5; unclear D gene. CDR3 size: 16 residues. The V and J ends lost 8 bases and 1 base respectively, with 20 bases between them. Germline lookup yields CDR1 MNHNY and CDR2 SVGAGI (reference sequence). The CDR3 DNA follows: TGTGCCAGCGAGGACCCCCTTTCCAGTGGCCAAGAGACCCAGTACTTC. Amino acid sequence: CASEDPLSSGQETQYF.

The genes are TRBV7-2 and TRBJ2-2; possible D gene TRBD2, 5 bases. The V end lost 5 bases, the J end lost 8 bases, and 18 bases lay between the germline ends. The CDR3 contains 15 residues. Germline CDR1 reads SGHTA; CDR2 reads FQGNSA. The CDR3 loop is CASSPREGYTGELFF. In DNA form, the CDR3 reads TGTGCCAGCAGCCCACGCGAGGGTTATACAGGGGAGCTGTTTTTT.

With regard to this clonotype: Sequence at one end of the junction differs from germline and may be a read error. The chain combines TRBV6-5 with TRBJ2-1; possible D gene TRBD2, 6 bases. The CDR3 is made up of 16 amino acids. Per the germline V gene, CDR1 is MNHEY and CDR2 is SVGAGI. CDR3 nucleotides: TGTGCCGGCAGACCGGAGGGGCGAGTTTCCTACAATGAGCAGTTCTTC. Translating gives CAGRPEGRVSYNEQFF.

This clonotype was detected only a few times. The chain recombines TRBV7-9 with TRBJ2-5, with 8 bases lining up with TRBD1. The CDR3 sequence is 14 residues long. Trimming removed 7 bases from V and 3 bases from J; junction bases left unmatched: 7. The germline V gene encodes CDR1 SEHNR and CDR2 FQNEAQ (reference sequence). The DNA of the CDR3 is TGTGCCAGCACCAAGACAGGGGAAAAAGAGACCCAGTACTTC. It yields the protein CASTKTGEKETQYF.

This clonotype has at least ten counts. The chain is built from TRBV29-1 and TRBJ2-7, with TRBD1 matching 7 bases. Looked up from germline, CDR1 is SQVTM and CDR2 is ANQGSEA. V lost 5 bases, J lost 3 bases, and 4 bases stayed unmatched. The CDR3 extends over 12 amino acids. The chain's CDR3 is CSVRDSYYEQYF. In nucleotides, the CDR3 is TGCAGCGTTAGGGACAGCTACTACGAGCAGTACTTC.

This clonotype occurred a few times. The rearrangement uses TRBV19 and TRBJ1-2; no definite D call. The CDR3 has 15 residues. Germline values: CDR1 LNHDA, CDR2 SQIVND (reference sequence). The V gene lost 0 bases and the J gene lost 4 bases, with 12 bases spanning the gap. CDR3 DNA sequence: TGTGCCAGTAGTATAGATCGCGGTGGGATCTATGGCTACACCTTC. Protein: CASSIDRGGIYGYTF.

CDR3 nucleotides: TGCAGTGCTAGAGGTGAAGCGGGGCAGCCCCAGCATTTT. This translates into CSARGEAGQPQHF. J is TRBJ1-5 and V is TRBV20-1; D remains unclear. Germline V lookup: CDR1 DFQATT, CDR2 SNEGSKA (reference sequence). There are 13 residues in the CDR3. Between the trimmed V and J ends, which lost 1 base and 7 bases, there was a span of 11 bases.

This sequence joins TRBV28 and TRBJ2-7, with a possible D match to TRBD2 (6 bases). Trimming took off 7 bases at V and 2 bases at J, with 15 bases between the two ends. There are 14 residues in the CDR3. Germline V lookup: CDR1 MDHEN, CDR2 SYDVKM. The CDR3 reads CASTYPLAPYEQYF. CDR3 nucleotide sequence: TGTGCCAGCACCTACCCACTAGCTCCCTACGAGCAGTACTTC.

This clonotype was detected ten times or more. The rearrangement uses TRBV7-6 and TRBJ1-5; D gene uncertain. Germline assignment: CDR1 SGHVS and CDR2 FNYEAQ. Trimming removed 5 bases from V and 9 bases from J, with 11 bases in between. CDR3 length equals 12 residues. The CDR3 here is CASSPGAGPQHF. The CDR3 coding sequence is TGTGCCAGCAGCCCTGGCGCGGGGCCCCAGCATTTT.

This clonotype has just a few counts. The chain uses TRBV27 and TRBJ1-1; D not certain. Trimming took off 6 bases at V and 1 base at J, with 12 bases between the two ends. This CDR3 spans 14 amino acids. Germline V CDR1 and CDR2: MNHEY, SMNVEV (reference sequence). CDR3 in amino acids: CASRPFSANTEAFF. The CDR3, as DNA: TGTGCCAGCAGACCATTCTCAGCGAACACTGAAGCTTTCTTT.

The V and J genes are TRBV28 and TRBJ2-1, with 12 positions matching TRBD2. This CDR3 spans 15 amino acids. The germline CDR1 and CDR2 sequences are MDHEN and SYDVKM. Trimming removed 5 bases from V and 5 bases from J; junction bases left unmatched: 4. This CDR3 reads CASSLAGGPHNEQFF. CDR3 sequence (DNA): TGTGCCAGCAGTCTAGCGGGAGGGCCCCACAATGAGCAGTTCTTC.

This clonotype appeared a few times. The CDR3 nucleotides read TGCGCCAGCAGCACTTCGAGGGGACTAGCGGGAGGTGGTGAGCAGTTCTTC. Translated: CASSTSRGLAGGGEQFF. This chain links TRBV5-1 with TRBJ2-1; 15 nucleotides match TRBD2. This CDR3 is 17 amino acids long. V shed 4 bases and J 9 bases; nucleotides not matched to a gene: 11. Germline V CDR1 and CDR2: SGHRS, YFSETQ.

The table lists this clonotype with many counts. The J gene is TRBJ1-1, the V gene TRBV4-1; 7 positions match TRBD1. Per the germline V gene, CDR1 is MGHRA and CDR2 is YSYEKL. The CDR3 spans 16 residues. Trimming at V came to 3 bases and at J to 3 bases, leaving 10 bases not matched to a gene. This CDR3 is CASSQVMDRPDTEAFF. The DNA for the CDR3 is TGCGCCAGCAGCCAGGTGATGGACAGGCCTGACACTGAAGCTTTCTTT.

This clonotype was picked up many times. The CDR3 region is CASSYSLLAYF. The CDR3 DNA reads as TGTGCCAGCAGTTACTCGCTATTAGCGTACTTC. V and J are TRBV6-6 and TRBJ2-4; D is undetermined. The CDR3 extends over 11 amino acids. Per the germline V gene, CDR1 is MNHNY and CDR2 is SVGAGI (reference sequence). Trimming removed 0 bases from V and 15 bases from J, with 9 bases in between.

This clonotype was recorded many times. The chain carries TRBV7-9 and TRBJ2-7; D might be TRBD2 (6 bases). Trimming cost V 5 bases and J 6 bases, with 14 bases left between them. The CDR3 spans 13 residues. The V gene's germline CDR1 is SEHNR and CDR2 FQNEAQ (reference sequence). The CDR3 coding sequence is TGTGCCAGCAGCCGGGATGTCGGGGGCGAGCAGTACTTC. Translation gives CASSRDVGGEQYF.

This clonotype has just a few counts. The gene calls are TRBV25-1 and TRBJ2-1, with 7 bases that match TRBD2. V was pared by 3 bases and J by 0 bases, with 23 bases of the junction left unmatched. CDR3 length: 22 amino acids. The germline V gene has CDR1 MGHDK and CDR2 SYGVNS. For the CDR3, the DNA is TGTGCCAGCAGTGACCGGCCACCACTAGCGTCAGAAAAGATGAGCTCCTACAATGAGCAGTTCTTC. Amino acid sequence: CASSDRPPLASEKMSSYNEQFF. Full variable domain (rest looked up from reference TRBV25-1 and TRBJ2-1): EADIYQTPRYLVIGTGKKITLECSQTMGHDKMYWYQQDPGMELHLIHYSYGVNSTEKGDLSSESTVSRIRTEHFPLTLESARPSHTSQYLCASSDRPPLASEKMSSYNEQFFGPGTRLTVL.

Points on this clonotype: This may be a read error, as it is one base from a much larger clone. This chain connects TRBV1 to TRBJ2-1; TRBD1 is the table's D call and was not checked against the DNA. TRBV1 constitutes a pseudogene. CDR3 size: 18 residues. The DNA of the CDR3 is TGCACCAGCAGCCAAGGAAGTGGGCGGAAGATGTACCCTGCTGAGCAGTTCTTC. It encodes CTSSQGSGRKMYPAEQFF.

This sequence joins TRBV7-2 and TRBJ2-7, with 8 bases lining up with TRBD2. The germline CDR1 and CDR2 sequences are SGHTA and FQGNSA. Trimming removed 1 base from V and 2 bases from J; junction bases left unmatched: 7. The CDR3 runs 16 residues. The CDR3 DNA reads TGTGCCAGCAGCTTAGAGGCGTTAGCGGGGACCTACGAGCAGTACTTC. Its translation: CASSLEALAGTYEQYF.

This clonotype occurred many times. CDR3 in DNA: TGTGCCAGCAGTGAGAGGGGAGGGGGTCGGACTGAAGCTTTCTTT. Its translation is CASSERGGGRTEAFF. This chain links TRBV2 with TRBJ1-1; TRBD1 might be the D (6 bases). CDR1 SNHLY and CDR2 FYNNEI come from the germline V gene. The CDR3 is made up of 15 amino acids. The V end was cut by 3 bases, the J end by 5 bases, with 16 bases between. The full variable domain, completed using reference TRBV2 and TRBJ1-1, is EPEVTQTPSHQVTQMGQEVILRCVPISNHLYFYWYRQILGQKVEFLVSFYNNEISEKSEIFDDQFSVERPDGSNFTLKIRSTKLEDSAMYFCASSERGGGRTEAFFGQGTRLTVV.

The chain combines TRBV2 with TRBJ2-1, with 12 positions matching TRBD2. V lost 2 bases, J lost 7 bases, and 9 bases stayed unmatched. The length of the CDR3 is 17 residues. Germline lookup yields CDR1 SNHLY and CDR2 FYNNEI. The CDR3: CASSESPSGRAENEQFF. DNA of the CDR3: TGTGCCAGCAGTGAAAGTCCTAGCGGGAGGGCCGAGAATGAGCAGTTCTTC. Together with reference TRBV2 and TRBJ2-1, the CDR3 gives the full variable domain: EPEVTQTPSHQVTQMGQEVILRCVPISNHLYFYWYRQILGQKVEFLVSFYNNEISEKSEIFDDQFSVERPDGSNFTLKIRSTKLEDSAMYFCASSESPSGRAENEQFFGPGTRLTVL.

This clonotype was counted only a few times. This chain connects TRBV20-1 to TRBJ2-1; D gene ambiguous. Germline V lookup: CDR1 DFQATT, CDR2 SNEGSKA (reference sequence). The CDR3 sequence is 15 residues long. V was shortened by 3 bases and J by 8 bases, with 20 bases between the two germline ends. CDR3 sequence (DNA): TGCAGTGCTAGTAGGGCGGACCTTAGTTTCCATGAGCAGTTCTTC. Its protein product is CSASRADLSFHEQFF.

This clonotype was seen ten or more times. The rearrangement joins TRBV6-1 to TRBJ1-1; D is possibly TRBD1 (6 bases). V lost 5 bases to trimming and J lost 0 bases, with 10 bases between them. The CDR3 runs 14 residues. Germline values: CDR1 MNHNS, CDR2 SASEGT. The CDR3 DNA reads as TGTGCCAGCAGTTTGAGGGGGGTGAACACTGAAGCTTTCTTT. Translated: CASSLRGVNTEAFF.

This clonotype occurred many times. The chain has TRBV6-4 and TRBJ2-3; TRBD2 aligns across 10 bases. Trimming at V came to 2 bases and at J to 5 bases, leaving 4 bases not matched to a gene. CDR3 length equals 15 residues. Germline CDR1 and CDR2: MRHNA and SNTAGT. This CDR3 is CASSDRAGGGDTQYF. DNA for the CDR3: TGTGCCAGCAGTGACCGAGCGGGAGGGGGAGATACGCAGTATTTT.

There are a few counts of this clonotype. The chain combines TRBV24-1 with TRBJ2-1; D may be TRBD1 (6 bases). Germline assignment: CDR1 KGHDR and CDR2 SFDVKD. V gave up 0 bases and J gave up 0 bases, with 17 bases separating them. The CDR3 loop spans 19 amino acids. CDR3 protein: CATSDLEAGEGSSYNEQFF. The CDR3 nucleotides read TGTGCCACCAGTGATTTGGAGGCAGGGGAAGGAAGCTCCTACAATGAGCAGTTCTTC.

This clonotype was recorded many times. The chain combines TRBV6-2 or TRBV6-3 with TRBJ1-2; TRBD1 is a possible D gene (5 bases). This CDR3 comprises 14 residues. V was trimmed by 4 bases and J by 2 bases, leaving 11 bases between them. Germline assignment: CDR1 MNHEY and CDR2 SVGEGT. This CDR3 is CASSSGLWNYGYTF. CDR3 DNA sequence: TGTGCCAGCAGTTCAGGGCTCTGGAACTATGGCTACACCTTC.

This clonotype was counted only a few times. J is TRBJ2-1 and V is TRBV7-2; 16 bases are shared with TRBD2. In germline, CDR1 is SGHTA, CDR2 FQGNSA. Trimming cost V 5 bases and J 7 bases; bases outside gene matches: 5. This CDR3 region has 16 residues. The CDR3 DNA follows: TGTGCCAGCAGCCCAGGGACTAGCGGGAGGGGAAATGAGCAGTTCTTC. Its protein product is CASSPGTSGRGNEQFF. Filled out from reference TRBV7-2 and TRBJ2-1, the complete variable domain reads GAGVSQSPSNKVTEKGKDVELRCDPISGHTALYWYRQSLGQGLEFLIYFQGNSAPDKSGLPSDRFSAERTGGSVSTLTIQRTQQEDSAVYLCASSPGTSGRGNEQFFGPGTRLTVL.

This clonotype occurred a few times. V usage is TRBV7-9 and J usage is TRBJ2-2; 10 nucleotides agree with TRBD1. The CDR3 sequence is 16 residues long. The V and J ends lost 2 bases and 3 bases, in that order; junction bases with no gene match: 3. CDR1 and CDR2 from the germline V gene are SEHNR and FQNEAQ (reference sequence). CDR3 coding DNA: TGTGCCAGCAGCTTACCGGACAGGGGGTACACCGGGGAGCTGTTTTTT. The encoded protein is CASSLPDRGYTGELFF.

J is TRBJ1-1 and V is TRBV2; tentative D call: TRBD1 (5 bases). CDR1 SNHLY and CDR2 FYNNEI come from the germline V gene. CDR3 length equals 14 residues. The V and J ends lost 4 bases and 6 bases respectively, with 15 bases between them. CDR3 DNA: TGTGCCAGCAGTGTGGGGGAGGGGATCCCTGAAGCTTTCTTT. Amino acid sequence: CASSVGEGIPEAFF.

This chain joins TRBV4-1 and TRBJ2-3; D possibly corresponds to TRBD2 (6 bases). CDR3 length: 15 amino acids. V dropped 3 bases and J dropped 0 bases, with 10 bases sitting between them. In germline, CDR1 is MGHRA, CDR2 YSYEKL. This chain's CDR3 is CASSQRGPSTDTQYF. DNA of the CDR3: TGCGCCAGCAGCCAGCGGGGTCCTAGCACAGATACGCAGTATTTT.

This CDR3 is CASSSPGGTSTNEQFF. The DNA for the CDR3 is TGTGCCAGCAGCTCCCCTGGCGGGACTAGCACCAATGAGCAGTTCTTC. The rearrangement uses TRBV7-8 and TRBJ2-1, with 9 bases matching TRBD2. The CDR3 contains 16 residues. CDR1 and CDR2 from the germline V gene are SGHVS and FQNEAQ. The ends lost 4 bases at V and 6 bases at J; junction bases unmatched: 10.